This TCR beta chain appears in the sequencing data of a study of T cell changes during pregnancy in multiple sclerosis. Germline V CDR1 and CDR2: MNHEY, SVGAGI. The CDR3 sequence is 13 residues long. The V segment lost 5 bases and the J segment 2 bases; nucleotides outside the gene matches: 2. Profiled with immunoSEQ multiplex PCR; TCRdb holds only in-frame clones, not every one. In the table there are some 80,000 clones, 89% of which are singletons. With regard to this clone: Other DNA sequences within the sample encode an identical CDR3.

The TCR was taken from a female donor in good health, enrolled as a control in a pregnancy study. This specimen was peripheral blood, taken in the first trimester of pregnancy. V gene TRBV6-5 combines with J gene TRBJ1-2; TRBD1 matches 7 bases. CDR3 DNA sequence: TGTGCCAGCAGTCTACAGGGGAACTATGGCTACACCTTC. This codes for CASSLQGNYGYTF.